What follows describes a single TCR beta chain. Its cognate antigen has yet to be identified. There are no base qualities to consult, and no much larger clone falls within one base. Participants in the prospective study were aged 18 to 89 years, lived in approximately 26 United States geographic areas, and enrolled through a virtual design. In the prospective study, participants were assigned to cohorts based on the clinical history participants reported in a screening survey and a study questionnaire. In the prospective study, whole blood, serum and a nasopharyngeal or oropharyngeal swab were collected from each participant by mobile phlebotomists. Additional blood draws and questionnaires over an approximately 2-month period could optionally be provided by prospective study participants. Blood samples from the prospective study were shipped frozen or at room temperature prior to DNA extraction.

The data belong to a study of blood T cell repertoires in COVID-19 (dated by TCRdb to 2020 to 2022). About the full investigation: Samples from collaborators originated in the United States, Italy and Spain and spanned both the acute and convalescent phases of COVID-19. Samples were obtained from the ongoing ImmuneRACE study (first 160 participants) and from over a thousand subjects provided by 6 global collaborators. Where available, HLA class I and class II types were obtained from metadata supplied by the sample provider rather than from assay-based typing. Nearly every sample came with metadata listing a de-identified subject ID, COVID-19 status, age in years and sex. The material from the prospective study consisted of cDNA or gDNA derived from T cells, B-cell-depleted T cells, or PBMCs. The repertoires were made available in a free public database intended to serve as a resource for research on the immune response to SARS-CoV-2. Subjects who had been exposed to COVID-19, were actively infected with it, or had recovered from it provided the deeply sampled blood TCRbeta repertoires that made up the dataset. Paper-wide results and their limitations: The quantity of clinical and demographic metadata differed by source and by participant and was supplied without curation.

The immunoSEQ Assay, a bias-controlled multiplex PCR, was used to amplify TCRbeta CDR3 regions from genomic DNA. The study's own analysis went as follows. The number of nucleated cells in each sample was estimated by amplification of reference gene primers within the assay. To quantify the absolute abundance of each unique TCRbeta CDR3 rearrangement, sequence reads were collapsed and filtered. For each sample, productive Simpson clonality was calculated as the square root of Simpson's diversity index across productive rearrangements. TCRdb limited this immuneACCESS table to in-frame rearrangements with V and J called. A share of clones is missing; checked studies link under half to unresolved V genes, and the rest is unexplained. The DNA gave D and trimming, while V, J and clone size come from that table. The sample profile shows approximately 170,000 clones; about four fifths of them were found once. The ten top clones hold around 3.6% of the sample.

Sequencing was performed on PBMCs or T cells enriched from blood (not recorded which). This TCR derives from a woman aged 45-65 years in a cohort exposed to, infected with or recovered from COVID-19 (not recorded which).

The nucleotides read TGTGCCAGCAGCACCCGCGCAGGGAATATCGCTGAAGCTTTCTTT. Its amino acids are CASSTRAGNIAEAFF. Recombination linked TRBV28 to TRBJ1-1; a tentative D match to TRBD1 spans 5 bases. From the germline V gene, CDR1 is MDHEN and CDR2 is SYDVKM. V loses 6 bases, J loses 6 bases, and the germline ends lie 20 bases apart. The CDR3 numbers 15 residues from cysteine through phenylalanine. Here the CDR3 DNA is all that survives: 45 bases in frame from base 1.